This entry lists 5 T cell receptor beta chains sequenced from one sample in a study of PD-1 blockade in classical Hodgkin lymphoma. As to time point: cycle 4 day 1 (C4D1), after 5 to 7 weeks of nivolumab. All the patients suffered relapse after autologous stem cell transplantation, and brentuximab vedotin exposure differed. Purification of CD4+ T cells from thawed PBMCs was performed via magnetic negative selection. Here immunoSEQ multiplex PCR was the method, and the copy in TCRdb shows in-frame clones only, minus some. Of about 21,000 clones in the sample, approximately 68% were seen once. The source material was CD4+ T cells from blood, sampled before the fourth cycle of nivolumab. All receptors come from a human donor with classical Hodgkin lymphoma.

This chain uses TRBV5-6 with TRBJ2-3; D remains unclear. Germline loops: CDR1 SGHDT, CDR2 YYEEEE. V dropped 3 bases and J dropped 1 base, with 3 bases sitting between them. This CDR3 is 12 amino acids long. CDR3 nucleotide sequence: TGTGCCAGCAGCTGGGGCACAGATACGCAGTATTTT. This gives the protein CASSWGTDTQYF.

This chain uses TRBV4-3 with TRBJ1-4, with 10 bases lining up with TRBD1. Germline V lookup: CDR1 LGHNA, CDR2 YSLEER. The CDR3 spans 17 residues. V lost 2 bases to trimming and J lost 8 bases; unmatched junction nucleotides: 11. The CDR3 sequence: CASSQSLPGTGAEKLFF. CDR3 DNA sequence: TGCGCCAGCAGCCAATCCCTCCCCGGGACAGGGGCCGAAAAACTGTTTTTT.

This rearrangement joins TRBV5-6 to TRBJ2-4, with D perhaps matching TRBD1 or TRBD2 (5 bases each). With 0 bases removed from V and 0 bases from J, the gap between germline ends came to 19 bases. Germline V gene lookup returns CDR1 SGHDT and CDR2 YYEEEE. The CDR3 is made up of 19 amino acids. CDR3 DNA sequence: TGTGCCAGCAGCTTGGGGGGGTCTTCAGGGCCCCTAGCCAAAAACATTCAGTACTTC. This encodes CASSLGGSSGPLAKNIQYF.

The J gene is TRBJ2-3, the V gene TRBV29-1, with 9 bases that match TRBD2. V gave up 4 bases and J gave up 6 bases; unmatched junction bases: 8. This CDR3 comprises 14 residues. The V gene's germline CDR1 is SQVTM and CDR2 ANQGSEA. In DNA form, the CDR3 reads TGCAGCGTTGTACCGGGACTAGCTAGGGATACGCAGTATTTT. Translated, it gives CSVVPGLARDTQYF.

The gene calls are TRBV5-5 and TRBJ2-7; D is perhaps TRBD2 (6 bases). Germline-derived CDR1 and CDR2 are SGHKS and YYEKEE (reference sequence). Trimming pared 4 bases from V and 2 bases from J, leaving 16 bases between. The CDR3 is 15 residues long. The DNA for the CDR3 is TGTGCCAGCAGCCTGGACCGGGGAGGACCCTACGAGCAGTACTTC. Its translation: CASSLDRGGPYEQYF.